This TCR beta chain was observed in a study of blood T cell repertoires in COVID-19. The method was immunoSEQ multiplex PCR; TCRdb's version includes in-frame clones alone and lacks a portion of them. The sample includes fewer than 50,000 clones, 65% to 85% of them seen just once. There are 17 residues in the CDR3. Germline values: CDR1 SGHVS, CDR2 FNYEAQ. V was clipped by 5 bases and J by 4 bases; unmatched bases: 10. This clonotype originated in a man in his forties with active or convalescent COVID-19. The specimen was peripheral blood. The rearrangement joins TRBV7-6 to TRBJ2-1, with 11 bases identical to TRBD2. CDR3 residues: CASSQPRTSGFYNEQFF. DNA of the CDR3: TGTGCCAGCAGCCAACCTAGGACTAGCGGGTTTTACAATGAGCAGTTCTTC.